The 5 T cell receptor beta chains below come from one sample, sequenced in a study of technical replicates of blood from four donors. Libraries were prepared by immunoSEQ multiplex PCR; TCRdb keeps only in-frame clonotypes and omits some of them. This sample has about 97,000 clones, with roughly 96% found just once. The sequenced material came from T cells isolated from PBMCs. The receptor source for this set is a human donor in good health.

Only one count was recorded for this clone. J is TRBJ2-7 and V is TRBV7-8, with TRBD2 matching over 13 bases. CDR1 is SGHVS and CDR2 is FQNEAQ in the germline V gene. After removal of 5 bases from V and 2 bases from J, the junction contained 3 bases not matched to a gene. The CDR3 contains 15 residues. CDR3 sequence reads: CASSQGTSGTYEQYF. In DNA form, the CDR3 reads TGTGCCAGCAGCCAAGGGACTAGCGGGACCTACGAGCAGTACTTC.

CDR3 loop: CAIKWDSNQETQYF. The CDR3 DNA sequence: TGTGCCATCAAATGGGACAGCAACCAAGAGACCCAGTACTTC. The chain is built from TRBV10-3 and TRBJ2-5, with 7 bases matching TRBD1. Trimming at V came to 7 bases and at J to 0 bases, leaving 5 bases not matched to a gene. Looked up from germline, CDR1 is ENHRY and CDR2 is SYGVKD. This CDR3 contains 14 residues.

The DNA of the CDR3 is TGTGCCTGGAGTGCGCCCAGAGAAGCTTTCTTT. Amino acids: CAWSAPREAFF. V gene TRBV30 combines with J gene TRBJ1-1; the D is unclear. Trimming removed 1 base from V and 8 bases from J, with 8 bases in between. This CDR3 comprises 11 residues. Germline assignment: CDR1 GTSNPN and CDR2 SVGIG (reference sequence).

V is TRBV6-1 and J is TRBJ2-7, with unresolved D. Deletions cut 8 bases from V and 0 bases from J, with 8 bases between. The CDR3 is 12 amino acids. The germline V gene encodes CDR1 MNHNS and CDR2 SASEGT. The CDR3 here is CASHRSSYEQYF. CDR3 nucleotides: TGTGCCAGCCATAGGAGCTCCTACGAGCAGTACTTC.

The V and J genes are TRBV5-5 and TRBJ2-2, with 16 bases that match TRBD2. This CDR3 spans 18 amino acids. With V trimmed by 3 bases and J by 3 bases, 5 bases remained unmatched. CDR1 is SGHKS, CDR2 YYEKEE, per germline (reference sequence). The CDR3 region is CASSWGLAGGPDTGELFF. The CDR3 DNA reads TGTGCCAGCAGCTGGGGACTAGCGGGAGGGCCGGACACCGGGGAGCTGTTTTTT.